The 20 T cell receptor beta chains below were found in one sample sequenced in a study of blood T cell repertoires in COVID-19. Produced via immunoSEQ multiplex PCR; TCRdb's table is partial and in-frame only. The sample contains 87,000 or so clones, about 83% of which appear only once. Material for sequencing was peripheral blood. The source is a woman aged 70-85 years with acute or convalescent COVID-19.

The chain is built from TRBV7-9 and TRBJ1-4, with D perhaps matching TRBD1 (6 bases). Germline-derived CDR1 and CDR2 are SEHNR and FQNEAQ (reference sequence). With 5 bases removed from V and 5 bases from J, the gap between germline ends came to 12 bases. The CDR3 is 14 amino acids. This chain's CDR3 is CASSPDSANEKLFF. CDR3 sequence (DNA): TGTGCCAGCAGCCCGGACAGTGCGAATGAAAAACTGTTTTTT.

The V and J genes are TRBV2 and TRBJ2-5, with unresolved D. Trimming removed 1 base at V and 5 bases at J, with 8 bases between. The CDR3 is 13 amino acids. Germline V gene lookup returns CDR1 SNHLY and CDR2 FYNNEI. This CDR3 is CASSEVVQETQYF. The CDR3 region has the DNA TGTGCCAGCAGTGAAGTGGTGCAGGAGACCCAGTACTTC.

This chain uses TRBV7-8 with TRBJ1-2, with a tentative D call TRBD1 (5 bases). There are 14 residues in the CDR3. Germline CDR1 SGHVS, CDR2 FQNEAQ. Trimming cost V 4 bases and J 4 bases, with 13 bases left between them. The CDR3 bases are TGTGCCAGCAGCTCCTTTCTGGGGGGCTATGGCTACACCTTC. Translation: CASSSFLGGYGYTF.

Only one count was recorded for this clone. Here the CDR3 DNA reads TGTGCCAGCAGCCAAGTGGGGCTGGGGGAAAAACTGTTTTTT. Translation gives CASSQVGLGEKLFF. The chain has TRBV3-1 (or the pseudogene TRBV3-2) and TRBJ1-4; D is perhaps TRBD1 (5 bases). V lost 1 base and J 8 bases, leaving 11 bases between the germline ends. Per the germline V gene, CDR1 is LGHDT and CDR2 is YNNKEL (reference sequence). The CDR3 has 14 amino acids.

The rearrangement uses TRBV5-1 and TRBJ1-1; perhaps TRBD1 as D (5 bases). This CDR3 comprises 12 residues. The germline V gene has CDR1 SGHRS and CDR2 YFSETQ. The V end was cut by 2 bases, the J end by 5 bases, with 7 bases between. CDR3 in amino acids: CASSFQGTEAFF. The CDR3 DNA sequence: TGCGCCAGCAGCTTTCAGGGTACTGAAGCTTTCTTT.

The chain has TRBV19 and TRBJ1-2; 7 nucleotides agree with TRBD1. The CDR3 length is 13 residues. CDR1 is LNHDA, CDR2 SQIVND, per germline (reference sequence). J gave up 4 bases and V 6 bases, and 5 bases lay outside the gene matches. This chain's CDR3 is CASRAPGGYGYTF. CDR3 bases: TGTGCCAGTAGAGCCCCAGGGGGCTATGGCTACACCTTC.

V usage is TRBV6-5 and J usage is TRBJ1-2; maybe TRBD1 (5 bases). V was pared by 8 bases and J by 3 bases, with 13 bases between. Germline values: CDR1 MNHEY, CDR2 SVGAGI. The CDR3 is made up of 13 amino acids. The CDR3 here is CASFSQGYYGYTF. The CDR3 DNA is TGTGCCAGCTTTTCGCAGGGTTACTATGGCTACACCTTC.

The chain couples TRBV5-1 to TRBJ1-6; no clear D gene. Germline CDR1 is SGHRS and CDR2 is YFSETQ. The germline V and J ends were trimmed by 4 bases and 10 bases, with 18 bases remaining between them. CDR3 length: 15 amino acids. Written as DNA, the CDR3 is TGCGCCAGCAGCCCCAACCGCGGGGTCGAGTCACCCCTCCACTTT. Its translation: CASSPNRGVESPLHF. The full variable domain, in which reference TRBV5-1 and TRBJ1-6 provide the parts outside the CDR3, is KAGVTQTPRYLIKTRGQQVTLSCSPISGHRSVSWYQQTPGQGLQFLFEYFSETQRNKGNFPGRFSGRQFSNSRSEMNVSTLELGDSALYLCASSPNRGVESPLHFGNGTRLTVT.

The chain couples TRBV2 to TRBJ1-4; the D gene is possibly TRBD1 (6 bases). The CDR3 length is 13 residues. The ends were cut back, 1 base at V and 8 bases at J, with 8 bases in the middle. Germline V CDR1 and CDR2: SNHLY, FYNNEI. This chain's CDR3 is CASSEGTVEKLFF. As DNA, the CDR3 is TGTGCCAGCAGTGAAGGGACAGTGGAAAAACTGTTTTTT.

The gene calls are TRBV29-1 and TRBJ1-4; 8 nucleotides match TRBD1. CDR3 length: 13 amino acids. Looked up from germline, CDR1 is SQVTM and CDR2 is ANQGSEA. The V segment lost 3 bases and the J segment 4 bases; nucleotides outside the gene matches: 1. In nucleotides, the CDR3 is TGCAGCGTTGAGACAGGGGATAATGAAAAACTGTTTTTT. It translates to CSVETGDNEKLFF.

In DNA form, the CDR3 reads TGTGCCAGCAGCACGACAGGGGGGTGGAATGGCTACACCTTC. It is translated as CASSTTGGWNGYTF. The chain joins TRBV11-2 to TRBJ1-2, with TRBD1 matching over 9 bases. There are 14 residues in the CDR3. Germline loops: CDR1 SGHAT, CDR2 FQNNGV. The V gene end was trimmed by 5 bases and the J gene end by 6 bases; junction bases not matched to a gene: 7.

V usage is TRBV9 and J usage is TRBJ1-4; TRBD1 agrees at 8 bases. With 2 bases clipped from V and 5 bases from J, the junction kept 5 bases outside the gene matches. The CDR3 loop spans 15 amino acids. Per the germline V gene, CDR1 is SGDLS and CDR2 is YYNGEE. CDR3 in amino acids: CASSVTTGENEKLFF. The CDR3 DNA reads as TGTGCCAGCAGCGTCACGACAGGGGAAAATGAAAAACTGTTTTTT.

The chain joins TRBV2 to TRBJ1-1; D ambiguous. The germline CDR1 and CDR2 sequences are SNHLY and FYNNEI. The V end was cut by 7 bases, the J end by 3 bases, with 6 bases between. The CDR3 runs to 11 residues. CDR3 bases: TGTGCCAGCATCACGGACACTGAAGCTTTCTTT. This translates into CASITDTEAFF.

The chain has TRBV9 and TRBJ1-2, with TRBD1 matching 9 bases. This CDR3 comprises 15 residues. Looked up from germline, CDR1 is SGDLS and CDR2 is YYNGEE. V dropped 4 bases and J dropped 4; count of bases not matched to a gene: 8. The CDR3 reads CASSSQTGGFYGYTF. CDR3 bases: TGTGCCAGCAGCAGCCAGACAGGGGGATTCTATGGCTACACCTTC.

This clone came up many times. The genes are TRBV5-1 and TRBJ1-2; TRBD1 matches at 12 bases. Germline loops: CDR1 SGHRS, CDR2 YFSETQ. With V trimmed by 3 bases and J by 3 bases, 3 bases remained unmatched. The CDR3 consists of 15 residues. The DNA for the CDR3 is TGCGCCAGCAGCTCGGGACAGGGGGCATACTATGGCTACACCTTC. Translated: CASSSGQGAYYGYTF.

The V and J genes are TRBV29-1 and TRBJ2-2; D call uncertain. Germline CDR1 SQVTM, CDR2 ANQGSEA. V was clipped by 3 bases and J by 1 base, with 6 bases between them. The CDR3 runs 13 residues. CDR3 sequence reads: CSVDGVNTGELFF. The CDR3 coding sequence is TGCAGCGTTGACGGAGTGAACACCGGGGAGCTGTTTTTT.

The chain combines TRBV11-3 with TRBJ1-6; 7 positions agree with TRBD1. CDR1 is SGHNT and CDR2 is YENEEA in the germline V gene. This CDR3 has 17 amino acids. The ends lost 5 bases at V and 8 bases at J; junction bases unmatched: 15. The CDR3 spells CASSQKNLQGRDSPLHF. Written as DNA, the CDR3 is TGTGCCAGCAGCCAAAAAAACTTACAGGGGCGGGATTCACCCCTCCACTTT.

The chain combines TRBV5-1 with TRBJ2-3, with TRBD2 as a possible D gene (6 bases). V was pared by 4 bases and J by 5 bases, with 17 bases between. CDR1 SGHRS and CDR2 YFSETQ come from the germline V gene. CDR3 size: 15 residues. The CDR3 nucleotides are TGCGCCAGCAGCGGTGGAGGGATTAGGGGAGATACGCAGTATTTT. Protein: CASSGGGIRGDTQYF.

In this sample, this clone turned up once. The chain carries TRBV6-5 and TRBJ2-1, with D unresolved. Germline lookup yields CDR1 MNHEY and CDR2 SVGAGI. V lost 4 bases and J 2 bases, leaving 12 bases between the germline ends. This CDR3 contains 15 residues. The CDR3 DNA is TGTGCCAGCAGTTCGGGTTTTGCGCCCTACAATGAGCAGTTCTTC. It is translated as CASSSGFAPYNEQFF.

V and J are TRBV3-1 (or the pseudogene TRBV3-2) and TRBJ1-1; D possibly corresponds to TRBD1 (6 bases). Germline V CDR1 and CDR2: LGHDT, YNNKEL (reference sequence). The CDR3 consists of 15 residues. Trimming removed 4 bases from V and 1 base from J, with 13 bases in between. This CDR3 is CASSRRETGNTEAFF. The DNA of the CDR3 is TGTGCCAGCAGCCGCAGGGAGACAGGGAACACTGAAGCTTTCTTT.